This record looks at one T cell receptor (beta chain) sequence and its context. These data come from a study of shared T cell receptors in the human thymus. Here immunoSEQ multiplex PCR was the method, and the copy in TCRdb shows in-frame clones only, minus some. Of some 760,000 clones in the sample, over 75% are singletons; the top ten hold roughly 0.01%. The J segment lost 9 bases and the V segment lost 3 bases, leaving 12 bases of the junction unmatched. The CDR3 totals 17 residues. Germline loops: CDR1 SGHRS, CDR2 YFSETQ. These data were also filed under a second study, of human thymus T cells. That investigation notes: Resections removed during corrective heart surgery provided the thymus tissue used.

The V gene is TRBV5-1, the J gene TRBJ2-1; 13 nucleotides agree with TRBD2. Sample: thymocytes. The TCR originated in a girl less than two years old with a congenital heart defect. The CDR3 sequence: CASSSPNGLAGAGEQFF. The CDR3 nucleotides are TGCGCCAGCAGCTCTCCTAACGGACTAGCGGGGGCAGGTGAGCAGTTCTTC.